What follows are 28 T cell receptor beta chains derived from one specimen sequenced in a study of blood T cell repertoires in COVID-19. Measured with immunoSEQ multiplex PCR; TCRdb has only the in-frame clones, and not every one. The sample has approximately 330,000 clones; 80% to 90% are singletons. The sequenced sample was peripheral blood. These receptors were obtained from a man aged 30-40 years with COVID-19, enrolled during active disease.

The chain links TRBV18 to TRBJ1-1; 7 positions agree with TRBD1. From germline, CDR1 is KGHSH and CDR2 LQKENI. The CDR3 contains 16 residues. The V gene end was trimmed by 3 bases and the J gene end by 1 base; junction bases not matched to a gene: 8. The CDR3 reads CASSPSNRGANTEAFF. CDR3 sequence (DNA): TGTGCCAGCTCACCGAGTAACAGGGGTGCGAACACTGAAGCTTTCTTT.

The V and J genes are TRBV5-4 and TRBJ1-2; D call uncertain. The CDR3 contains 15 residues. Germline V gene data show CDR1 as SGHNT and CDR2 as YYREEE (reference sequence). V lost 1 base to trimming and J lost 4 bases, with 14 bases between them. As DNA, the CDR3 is TGTGCCAGCAGCTTGATTCAGATCCCTCCCTATGGCTACACCTTC. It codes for CASSLIQIPPYGYTF.

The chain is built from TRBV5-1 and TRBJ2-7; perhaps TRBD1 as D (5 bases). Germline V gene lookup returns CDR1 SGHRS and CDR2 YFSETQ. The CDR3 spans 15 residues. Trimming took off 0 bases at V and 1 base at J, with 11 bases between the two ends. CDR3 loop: CASSLEDSTSYEQYF. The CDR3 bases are TGCGCCAGCAGCTTGGAAGACAGTACTTCCTACGAGCAGTACTTC.

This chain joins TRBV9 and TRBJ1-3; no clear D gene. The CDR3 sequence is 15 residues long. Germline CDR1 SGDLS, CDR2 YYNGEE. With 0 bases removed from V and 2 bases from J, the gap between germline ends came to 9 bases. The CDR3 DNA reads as TGTGCCAGCAGCGTAGCCGACATAACTGGAAACACCATATATTTT. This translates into CASSVADITGNTIYF.

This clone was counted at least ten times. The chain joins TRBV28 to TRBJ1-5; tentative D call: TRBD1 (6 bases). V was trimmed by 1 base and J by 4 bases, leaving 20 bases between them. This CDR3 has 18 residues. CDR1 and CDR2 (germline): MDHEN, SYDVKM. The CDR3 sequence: CASSLFFGGQGGNQPQHF. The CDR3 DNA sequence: TGTGCCAGCAGTTTATTTTTCGGGGGGCAGGGTGGGAATCAGCCCCAGCATTTT.

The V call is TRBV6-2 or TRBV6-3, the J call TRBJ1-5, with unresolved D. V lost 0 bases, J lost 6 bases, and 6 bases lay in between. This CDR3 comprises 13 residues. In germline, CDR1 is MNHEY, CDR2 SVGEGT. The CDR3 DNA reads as TGTGCCAGCAGTTACTCGACAAGTCAGCCCCAGCATTTT. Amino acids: CASSYSTSQPQHF.

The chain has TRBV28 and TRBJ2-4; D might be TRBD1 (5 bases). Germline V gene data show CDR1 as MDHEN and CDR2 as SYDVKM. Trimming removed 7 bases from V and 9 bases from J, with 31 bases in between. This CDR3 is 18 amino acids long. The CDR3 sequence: CASIIRTSASEVLGIQYF. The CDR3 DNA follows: TGTGCCAGCATAATCAGGACATCGGCTAGTGAGGTTTTAGGCATTCAGTACTTC.

Here the CDR3 reads CASSLFRGLSGNTIYF. The CDR3 nucleotides read TGTGCCAGCAGCTTATTCAGGGGGTTGTCTGGAAACACCATATATTTT. This chain links TRBV11-2 with TRBJ1-3; 7 bases agree with TRBD1. Germline V lookup: CDR1 SGHAT, CDR2 FQNNGV. V lost 2 bases, J lost 1 base, and 5 bases stayed unmatched. This CDR3 spans 16 amino acids.

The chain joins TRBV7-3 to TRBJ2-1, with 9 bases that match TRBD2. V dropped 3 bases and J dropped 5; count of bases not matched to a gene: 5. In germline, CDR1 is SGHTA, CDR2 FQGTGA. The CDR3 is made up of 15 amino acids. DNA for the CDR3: TGTGCCAGCAGCTTCGCGGGAGGGCCCAACAATGAGCAGTTCTTC. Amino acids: CASSFAGGPNNEQFF.

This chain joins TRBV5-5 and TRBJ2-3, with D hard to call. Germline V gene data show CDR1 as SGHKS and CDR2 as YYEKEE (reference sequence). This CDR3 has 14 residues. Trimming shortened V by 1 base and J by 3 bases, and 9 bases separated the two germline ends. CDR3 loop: CASSLMGRTDTQYF. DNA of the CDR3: TGTGCCAGCAGCTTGATGGGCAGGACAGATACGCAGTATTTT.

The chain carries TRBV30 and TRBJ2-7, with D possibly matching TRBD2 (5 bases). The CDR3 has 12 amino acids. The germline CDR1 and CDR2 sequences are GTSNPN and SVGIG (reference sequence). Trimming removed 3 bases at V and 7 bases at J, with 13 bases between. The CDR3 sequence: CAWSPEGGEQYF. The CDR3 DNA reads TGTGCCTGGAGCCCCGAGGGTGGAGAGCAGTACTTC.

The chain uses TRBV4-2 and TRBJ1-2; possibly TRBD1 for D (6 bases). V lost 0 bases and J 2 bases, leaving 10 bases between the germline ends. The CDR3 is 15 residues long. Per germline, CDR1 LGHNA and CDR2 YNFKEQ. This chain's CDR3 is CASSQEGQGNYGYTF. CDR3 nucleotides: TGTGCCAGCAGCCAAGAGGGGCAGGGGAACTATGGCTACACCTTC.

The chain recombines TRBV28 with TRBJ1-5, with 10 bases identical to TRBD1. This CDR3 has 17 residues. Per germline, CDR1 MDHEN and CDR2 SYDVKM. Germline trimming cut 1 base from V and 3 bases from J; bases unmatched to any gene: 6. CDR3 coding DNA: TGTGCCAGCAGTTTATTCCGGGACAGGGGTAACAATCAGCCCCAGCATTTT. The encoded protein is CASSLFRDRGNNQPQHF.

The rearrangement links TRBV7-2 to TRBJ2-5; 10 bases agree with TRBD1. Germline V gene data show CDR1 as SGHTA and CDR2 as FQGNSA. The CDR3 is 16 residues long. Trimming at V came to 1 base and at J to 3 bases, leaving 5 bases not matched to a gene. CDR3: CASSLGQTGGKETQYF. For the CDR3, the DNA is TGTGCCAGCAGCTTAGGACAGACAGGGGGCAAAGAGACCCAGTACTTC.

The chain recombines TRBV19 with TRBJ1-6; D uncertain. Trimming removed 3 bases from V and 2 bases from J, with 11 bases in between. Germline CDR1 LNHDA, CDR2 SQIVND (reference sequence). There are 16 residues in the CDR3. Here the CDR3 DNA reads TGTGCCAGTAGTATCTCATTCCAGGCCTATAATTCACCCCTCCACTTT. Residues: CASSISFQAYNSPLHF.

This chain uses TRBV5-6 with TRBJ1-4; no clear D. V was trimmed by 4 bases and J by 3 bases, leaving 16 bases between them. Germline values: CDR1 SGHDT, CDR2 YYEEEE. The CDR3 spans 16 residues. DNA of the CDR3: TGTGCCAGCAGCCGTGGTTGGGTCGCGGCTAATGAAAAACTGTTTTTT. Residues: CASSRGWVAANEKLFF.

CDR3 nucleotides: TGTGCCAGCAGCGTAGAAGCGGGGGGGCCCCCAGATACGCAGTATTTT. It is translated as CASSVEAGGPPDTQYF. The chain couples TRBV9 to TRBJ2-3; TRBD2 matches 10 bases. The length of the CDR3 is 16 residues. The V gene's germline CDR1 is SGDLS and CDR2 YYNGEE. With 0 bases clipped from V and 4 bases from J, the junction kept 5 bases outside the gene matches.

The chain's CDR3 is CAWTSGNTDTQYF. DNA of the CDR3: TGTGCCTGGACTAGCGGGAACACAGATACGCAGTATTTT. The V call is TRBV30, the J call TRBJ2-3; 9 bases match TRBD2. The CDR3 totals 13 residues. Trimming at V came to 4 bases and at J to 2 bases, leaving 1 base not matched to a gene. CDR1 and CDR2 from the germline V gene are GTSNPN and SVGIG (reference sequence).

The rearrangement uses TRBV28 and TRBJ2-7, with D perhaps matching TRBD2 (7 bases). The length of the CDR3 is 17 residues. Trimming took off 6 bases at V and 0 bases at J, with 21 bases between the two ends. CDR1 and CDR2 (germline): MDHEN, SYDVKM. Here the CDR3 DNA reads TGTGCCAGCAGCCCAACGGGGGGCGGACTATCCTCCTACGAGCAGTACTTC. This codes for CASSPTGGGLSSYEQYF.

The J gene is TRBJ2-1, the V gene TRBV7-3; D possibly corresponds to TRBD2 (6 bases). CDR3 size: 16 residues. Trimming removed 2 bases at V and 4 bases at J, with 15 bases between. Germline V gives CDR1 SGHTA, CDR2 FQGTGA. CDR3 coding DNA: TGTGCCAGCAGCTTATTTTCGGGACTGGCGTACAATGAGCAGTTCTTC. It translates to CASSLFSGLAYNEQFF.

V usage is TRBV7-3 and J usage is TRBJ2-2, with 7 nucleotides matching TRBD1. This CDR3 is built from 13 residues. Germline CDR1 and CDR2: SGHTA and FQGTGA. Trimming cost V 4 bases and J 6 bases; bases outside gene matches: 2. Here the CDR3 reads CASSWQGAGELFF. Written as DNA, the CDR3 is TGTGCCAGCAGCTGGCAGGGGGCCGGGGAGCTGTTTTTT.

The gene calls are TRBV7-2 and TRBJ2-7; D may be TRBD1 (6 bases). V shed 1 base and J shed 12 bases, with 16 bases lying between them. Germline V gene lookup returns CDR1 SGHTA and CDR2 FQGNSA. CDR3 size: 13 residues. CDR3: CASSLVIPGQLYF. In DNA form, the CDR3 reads TGTGCCAGCAGCTTAGTAATACCTGGACAGTTGTACTTC.

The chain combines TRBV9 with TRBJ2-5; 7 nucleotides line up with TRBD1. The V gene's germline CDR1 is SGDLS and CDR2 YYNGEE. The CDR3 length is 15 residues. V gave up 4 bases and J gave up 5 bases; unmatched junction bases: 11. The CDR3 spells CASSSSPGGWETQYF. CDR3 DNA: TGTGCCAGCAGCTCAAGCCCAGGGGGTTGGGAGACCCAGTACTTC.

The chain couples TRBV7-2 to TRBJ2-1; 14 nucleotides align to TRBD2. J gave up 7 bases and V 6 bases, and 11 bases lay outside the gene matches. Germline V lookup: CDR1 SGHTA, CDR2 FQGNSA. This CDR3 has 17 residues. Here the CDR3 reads CASSPISTSGRGNEQFF. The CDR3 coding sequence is TGTGCCAGCAGTCCTATCTCGACTAGCGGGAGGGGGAATGAGCAGTTCTTC.

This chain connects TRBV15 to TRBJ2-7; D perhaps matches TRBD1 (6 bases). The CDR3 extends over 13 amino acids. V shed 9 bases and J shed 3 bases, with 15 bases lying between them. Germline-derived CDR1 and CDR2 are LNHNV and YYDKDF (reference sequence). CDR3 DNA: TGTGCCACTCAGATTGGGGGCCACTACGAGCAGTACTTC. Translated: CATQIGGHYEQYF.

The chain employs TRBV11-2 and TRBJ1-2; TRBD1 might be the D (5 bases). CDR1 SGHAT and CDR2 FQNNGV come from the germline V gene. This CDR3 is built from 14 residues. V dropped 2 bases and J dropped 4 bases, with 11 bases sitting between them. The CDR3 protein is CASSLSATAYGYTF. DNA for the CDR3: TGTGCCAGCAGCTTAAGCGCGACAGCCTATGGCTACACCTTC.

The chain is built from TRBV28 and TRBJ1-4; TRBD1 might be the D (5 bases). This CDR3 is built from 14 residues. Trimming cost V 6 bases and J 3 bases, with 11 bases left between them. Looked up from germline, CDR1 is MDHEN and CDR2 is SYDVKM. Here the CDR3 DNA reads TGTGCCAGCAGCTCCGGACAATCTAATGAAAAACTGTTTTTT. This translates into CASSSGQSNEKLFF.

DNA for the CDR3: TGTGCCAGCAGCTCCGAATCATGGGGACAGGGGAGAAAGCAGTACTTC. Its protein product is CASSSESWGQGRKQYF. The chain combines TRBV11-2 with TRBJ2-7; 10 nucleotides agree with TRBD1. The CDR3 totals 16 residues. After removal of 4 bases from V and 8 bases from J, the junction contained 14 bases not matched to a gene. CDR1 and CDR2 (germline): SGHAT, FQNNGV.